These T cell receptor beta chains were read from a single sample in a study of blood T cell repertoires in COVID-19. TCRdb keeps only in-frame clones here, not all; method: immunoSEQ multiplex PCR. The table lists a few hundred thousand clones, about 82% of them singletons. Sequencing was performed on peripheral blood. These receptors originate from a woman in her forties or fifties with acute or convalescent COVID-19. The CDR3 runs from the conserved cysteine through the conserved F or W. D genes are given only for firm matches. Some rows have no size entry. The others give once, few or many, or a class for an expanded clone.

DNA	CDR3	V	size	D	J
TGCGCCAGCAGCCAGGGGGCGGACTATGGCTACACCTTC	CASSQGADYGYTF	TRBV4-3	.	.	TRBJ1-2
TGTGCCAGTAGCTCAACTTTAGGGGGTATCAATCAGCCCCAGCATTTT	CASSSTLGGINQPQHF	TRBV19	.	.	TRBJ1-5
TGTGCCAGCTCACCACCGACTAGTTCCGCCGAGCAGTACTTC	CASSPPTSSAEQYF	TRBV18	.	.	TRBJ2-7
TGTGCCATCAGTGAGTCGTTAGGTCTTCCTGGCGGATCCTACGAGCAGTACTTC	CAISESLGLPGGSYEQYF	TRBV10-3	once	.	TRBJ2-7
TGTGCCAGCAGCTTAGGGCCCAGGGTAGGCACCGGGGAGCTGTTTTTT	CASSLGPRVGTGELFF	TRBV7-8	.	.	TRBJ2-2
TGTGCCAGCAGTGAAGCGCAGGGGCATGGCTACACCTTC	CASSEAQGHGYTF	TRBV6-1	.	.	TRBJ1-2
TGTGCCAGCAGTTTGGGGGGCTCCTATAATTCACCCCTCCACTTT	CASSLGGSYNSPLHF	TRBV28	.	.	TRBJ1-6
TGTGCCAGCAGTGAATTCGGCAGGGGCTCACCCCTCCACTTT	CASSEFGRGSPLHF	TRBV2	.	.	TRBJ1-6
TGTGCCAGCAGCTTCACAGATCCCAGGCAGTACTTC	CASSFTDPRQYF	TRBV7-9	once	.	TRBJ2-7
TGTGCCACCAGTGCCCTCAGCGGGACATACAATGAGCAGTTCTTC	CATSALSGTYNEQFF	TRBV24-1	.	.	TRBJ2-1
TGTGCCAGCAGCCCACAGGGACAGGGTGGTGAGCAGTACTTC	CASSPQGQGGEQYF	TRBV9	few	TRBD1	TRBJ2-7
TGTGCCAGCGGGCTAGCGGAGGACTACAATGAGCAGTTCTTC	CASGLAEDYNEQFF	TRBV28	.	TRBD2	TRBJ2-1
TGTGCCAGCAGCGTAGGGACAGTCTCTGGAAACACCATATATTTT	CASSVGTVSGNTIYF	TRBV9	.	.	TRBJ1-3
TGTGCCAGCAGTCTTAGCGGGAGGGCGGGCACCGGGGAGCTGTTTTTT	CASSLSGRAGTGELFF	TRBV7-2	.	TRBD2	TRBJ2-2
TGTGCCAGCTCACCACCGTCGGGTCAAGAGACCCAGTACTTC	CASSPPSGQETQYF	TRBV18	.	.	TRBJ2-5
TGTGCCAGCAGCTTGGGACTAGCGGGAGGCCTATACAATGAGCAGTTCTTC	CASSLGLAGGLYNEQFF	TRBV11-2	.	TRBD2	TRBJ2-1
TGTGCCAGTAGTATAGCCCTGGGGGCAGAGCAGTACTTC	CASSIALGAEQYF	TRBV19	.	.	TRBJ2-7
TGTGCCAGCAGCGCCCCTAGCGGGAGGCGGAACACCGGGGAGCTGTTTTTT	CASSAPSGRRNTGELFF	TRBV7-9	.	TRBD2	TRBJ2-2
TGTGCCAGCAGTCCACTAGCGGGAGATTCCGGGGAGCTGTTTTTT	CASSPLAGDSGELFF	TRBV27	.	TRBD2	TRBJ2-2
TGTGCCAGCAGCAAGGACAAAGTAAACACTGAAGCTTTCTTT	CASSKDKVNTEAFF	TRBV7-2	.	.	TRBJ1-1
TGTGCCAGCAGCTGGGGACAGGGGGCAAGAGGGGAAAAACTGTTTTTT	CASSWGQGARGEKLFF	TRBV27	.	TRBD1	TRBJ1-4
TGTGCCACCAGGGAGGGGCACCCTAACACTGAAGCTTTCTTT	CATREGHPNTEAFF	TRBV24-1	.	.	TRBJ1-1
TGTGTATCGGTCAGGCGATTTTCCGACTATGGCTACACCTTC	CVSVRRFSDYGYTF	TRBV5-8	few	.	TRBJ1-2
TGTGCCACTTCACTAGCGGGGAGCTCCTACAATGAGCAGTTCTTC	CATSLAGSSYNEQFF	TRBV30	.	TRBD2	TRBJ2-1
TGTGCCAGCACCCCGGGACAGGGGGGCGAGCAGTACTTC	CASTPGQGGEQYF	TRBV2	.	TRBD1	TRBJ2-7
TGTGCCAGCGCCACACTAGCGGGAGTGATAGATACGCAGTATTTT	CASATLAGVIDTQYF	TRBV2	.	TRBD2	TRBJ2-3
TGTGCCAGCGCGTCCCACAGGGCGGGGAACACTGAAGCTTTCTTT	CASASHRAGNTEAFF	TRBV19	.	.	TRBJ1-1
TGTGCCAGCAGCCCGACAGGGCTCCACGAGCAGTACTTC	CASSPTGLHEQYF	TRBV2	.	TRBD1	TRBJ2-7
TGTGCCACCTCAAGGGGCCTTTGGGGCAGCAACTACGAGCAGTACTTC	CATSRGLWGSNYEQYF	TRBV28	.	.	TRBJ2-7
TGTGCCAGCCTCCCTTTGACTAGCGGGATGATTACCTACGAGCAGTACTTC	CASLPLTSGMITYEQYF	TRBV28	.	TRBD2	TRBJ2-7
TGTGCCAGCCCCGCCCCAGGAAGGGGTCTCACAGATACGCAGTATTTT	CASPAPGRGLTDTQYF	TRBV27	.	.	TRBJ2-3
TGCGCCAGCGGGAAATCAGGGCAGGGTGCTGAAGAGACCCAGTACTTC	CASGKSGQGAEETQYF	TRBV5-1	.	.	TRBJ2-5
TGTGCCAGCAGCGTAGAACGAAGGACTAGCGGGAGGGATGTTAAGACCCAGTACTTC	CASSVERRTSGRDVKTQYF	TRBV9	.	TRBD2	TRBJ2-5
TGTGCCAGCAGCAAACGCGGGGGCAGACGATTCACAGATACGCAGTATTTT	CASSKRGGRRFTDTQYF	TRBV21-1	.	.	TRBJ2-3
TGTGCCAGCAGCTTAGGGTCGCTCCTAAACACCGGGGAGCTGTTTTTT	CASSLGSLLNTGELFF	TRBV11-2	once	.	TRBJ2-2
TGTGCCAGCAGCGTAGACCCAGGGCGGCAGTTCTTC	CASSVDPGRQFF	TRBV9	once	.	TRBJ2-1
TGTGCCAGCAGTTTCTTACGACTAGCGGAGGGCTACAATGAGCAGTTCTTC	CASSFLRLAEGYNEQFF	TRBV27	.	TRBD2	TRBJ2-1
TGTGCCAGCAGTGAAGTAGCAGGGGGGCGCGACTATGGCTACACCTTC	CASSEVAGGRDYGYTF	TRBV6-1	.	TRBD1	TRBJ1-2
TGTGCCAGCAGCTCATGGACTAGCGGGAATCACAATGAGCAGTTCTTC	CASSSWTSGNHNEQFF	TRBV7-8	.	TRBD2	TRBJ2-1
TGTGCCAGCAGAAGACTAGCGATAGATACGCAGTATTTT	CASRRLAIDTQYF	TRBV27	.	TRBD2	TRBJ2-3
TGTGCCAGTAGTATAGCTGCGGACAGCTACAATGAGCAGTTCTTC	CASSIAADSYNEQFF	TRBV19	.	.	TRBJ2-1
TGCAGCGTTGTTTTAGCGGGAGAGGCAACAGATACGCAGTATTTT	CSVVLAGEATDTQYF	TRBV29-1	.	TRBD2	TRBJ2-3
TGTGCCAGCTCTCCAATAGGACTAGCGGGAGTTGAGCAGTTCTTC	CASSPIGLAGVEQFF	TRBV18	.	TRBD2	TRBJ2-1
TGCAGCGTCCGATCTAGCGGGAAGAGCTCCTACGAGCAGTACTTC	CSVRSSGKSSYEQYF	TRBV29-1	.	TRBD2	TRBJ2-7
TGTGCCACCAGTGATTTCTACCGCGGGAACACCGGGGAGCTGTTTTTT	CATSDFYRGNTGELFF	TRBV24-1	.	.	TRBJ2-2
TGTGCCAGCAGTCTTCGACAGCCGGGTGGCTACACCTTC	CASSLRQPGGYTF	TRBV28	.	.	TRBJ1-2
TGTGCCAGCAGCTTTGAGACACGGGATACGCAGTATTTT	CASSFETRDTQYF	TRBV7-2	.	.	TRBJ2-3